This TCR beta chain was retrieved from a study of vaccination effects on CD4 cells after COVID-19. To note about this clone: Its specificity is not known.

Sequencing followed a ViraFEST assay step that expanded antigen-specific CD4+ T cells with viral peptide pools. Having been cultured for less than 13 days, the cells underwent CD4+ T cell isolation. All participants had two doses of either the BNT162b2 or mRNA-1273 vaccine. Germline-derived CDR1 and CDR2 are MNHEY and SVGAGI. The V gene lost 2 bases and the J gene lost 4 bases, with 6 bases spanning the gap. The length of the CDR3 is 13 residues. Some clones are missing from TCRdb's copy, which holds only in-frame ones; the method was immunoSEQ multiplex PCR. The table shows some 24,000 clones, with roughly 80% occurring only once.

The clonotype comes from a human donor who received a COVID-19 vaccine. The sequenced sample was CD4+ T cells from PBMCs cultured with HCoV-NL63 spike peptides, obtained after COVID-19 vaccination. The V gene is TRBV6-5, the J gene TRBJ2-1; D is undetermined. The CDR3 loop reads CASSYGQYNEQFF. The CDR3 DNA is TGTGCCAGCAGTTACGGGCAGTACAATGAGCAGTTCTTC.